The present T cell receptor (beta chain) was sequenced within a study of identical twins. Overall study findings and caveats: Among out-of-frame alpha sequences shared by twins, low generation probability occurred in excess.

Concerning this clonotype: The antigen is unknown.

All donors were healthy Caucasians. After template switching added a universal primer site, the resulting cDNA carried unique molecular identifiers. TCRdb recomputed calls from the 5' RACE reads with MiXCR, one row per CDR3 protein. The table lists 210,000 or so distinct CDR3 sequences, 6% to 9% of them singletons. The same data also went into a second study, on yellow fever vaccine responses in identical twins.

Source material: memory (CD45RO+) T cells sorted from blood. This receptor was taken from a woman younger than 35 in good health.

The CDR3 spells CASSLNVGHTGELFF. As DNA, the CDR3 is TGTGCCAGCAGCCTAAACGTGGGACACACCGGGGAGCTGTTTTTT. The rearrangement uses TRBV7-2 and TRBJ2-2; possibly TRBD1 or TRBD2 for D (5 bases each). The CDR3 contains 15 residues. The V end lost 5 bases, the J end lost 3 bases, and 13 bases lay between the germline ends. Germline-derived CDR1 and CDR2 are SGHTA and FQGNSA.